This TCR beta chain stems from a study of OX40 agonist ivuxolimab in advanced cancers. Deletions cut 1 base from V and 4 bases from J, with 11 bases between. Looked up from germline, CDR1 is LGHNA and CDR2 is YNFKEQ. The CDR3 length is 15 residues. Produced via immunoSEQ multiplex PCR; TCRdb's table is partial and in-frame only. The sample yields 100,000 to 150,000 clones, under 95% seen once. If patients had autoimmune disease history or systemic immunosuppression, they were excluded. Sampling of blood occurred at baseline, cycle 4 day 1, and cycle 7 day 1. The source is an adult with an advanced solid tumor such as melanoma, head and neck, liver or kidney cancer. The V gene is TRBV4-2, the J gene TRBJ1-5; D unclear. Source: CD4+ or CD8+ T cells sorted from blood, taken in a trial of the OX40 agonist ivuxolimab. The CDR3 bases are TGTGCCAGCAGCCAAGCCACGGGCTTTAATCAGCCCCAGCATTTT. Translating gives CASSQATGFNQPQHF.